A selection of T cell receptor beta chains follows, all from one sample in a study of Ad26.COV2.S vaccination and SARS-CoV-2 variants. Assay: immunoSEQ multiplex PCR; the TCRdb copy retains only in-frame clones and omits some. Seen here are about 350,000 clones, around 92% observed once, and the top ten hold under 5%. The sample in question was peripheral blood, obtained after recovery from COVID-19. Every receptor here comes from a human donor who had recovered from COVID-19. CDR3s include the opening cysteine and the closing phenylalanine or tryptophan. The D gene is left open where the match is weak. The listing skips clone size in some rows; elsewhere it reads once, few, many or a size class.

TRBV10-1,NA,NA,TRBJ2-1,14,TGCGCCAGCAGTGAGATGTTGGGGAATAATGAGCAGTTCTTC,CASSEMLGNNEQFF
TRBV7-2,TRBD1,once,TRBJ2-4,14,TGTGCCAGCAGCTCGCACACAGGGGTGGACATTCAGTACTTC,CASSSHTGVDIQYF
TRBV9,NA,NA,TRBJ1-2,14,TGTGCCAGCAAACCGGAACAGGGTGCCTATGGCTACACCTTC,CASKPEQGAYGYTF
TRBV19,NA,NA,TRBJ1-5,13,TGTGCCAGTAGTAAAAAGTGGAACGAGCCCCAGCATTTT,CASSKKWNEPQHF
TRBV5-1,NA,NA,TRBJ1-2,15,TGCGCCAGCAGCTTGGAGCCATGGACTAACTATGGCTACACCTTC,CASSLEPWTNYGYTF
TRBV3-1/TRBV3-2,NA,NA,TRBJ2-1,16,TGTGCCAGCAGCCAAGGTGAGAGAACCCCCTACAATGAGCAGTTCTTC,CASSQGERTPYNEQFF
TRBV6-2/TRBV6-3,TRBD1,NA,TRBJ1-1,16,TGTGCCAGCAGTTACACTCCCGGGACAGGGGGCTTCGAAGCTTTCTTT,CASSYTPGTGGFEAFF
TRBV7-9,NA,NA,TRBJ1-4,14,TGTGCCAGCAGCCCCGGGGCCGGGAATGAAAAACTGTTTTTT,CASSPGAGNEKLFF
TRBV19,NA,NA,TRBJ2-7,15,TGTGCCAGTAGTATAGATTATAGGACCACCTACGAGCAGTACTTC,CASSIDYRTTYEQYF
TRBV19,TRBD1,NA,TRBJ1-1,16,TGTGCCAGTAGCAACCAGGGGGGGCCTATGAACACTGAAGCTTTCTTT,CASSNQGGPMNTEAFF
TRBV19,NA,NA,TRBJ1-1,17,TGTGCCAGTAGTCCCGGTCCCGGGACATTCGCGAACACTGAAGCTTTCTTT,CASSPGPGTFANTEAFF
TRBV5-8,TRBD1,NA,TRBJ2-7,15,TGTGCCAGCAGCTTGGGACAGGGCTTATCCTACGAGCAGTACTTC,CASSLGQGLSYEQYF
TRBV2,TRBD1,few,TRBJ1-2,13,TGTGCCAGCCAGGGGGGTGCTAACTATGGCTACACCTTC,CASQGGANYGYTF
TRBV10-3,NA,NA,TRBJ2-4,10,TGTGCCATCAAGGTCAGGGCACAGTACTTC,CAIKVRAQYF
TRBV27,TRBD1,NA,TRBJ1-1,15,TGTGCCAGCAGTCCGAGACCCACCCAGGGGGCTGAAGCTTTCTTT,CASSPRPTQGAEAFF
TRBV7-9,NA,once,TRBJ2-5,15,TGTGCCAGCAGCTCGCCCGATTCCTTTCGAGGGACCCAGTACTTC,CASSSPDSFRGTQYF
TRBV5-6,TRBD1,NA,TRBJ2-3,13,TGTGCCAGCAGCGCGGACAGGGCAGATACGCAGTATTTT,CASSADRADTQYF
TRBV7-6,TRBD1,NA,TRBJ1-6,14,TGTGCCAGCAGCCGAGGACAGGTGAATTCACCCCTCCACTTT,CASSRGQVNSPLHF
TRBV29-1,TRBD1,NA,TRBJ2-4,13,TGCAGCGTTGGACAGGGGGGTGAAAACATTCAGTACTTC,CSVGQGGENIQYF
TRBV6-5,TRBD1,NA,TRBJ1-5,13,TGTGCCAGCAAACAGGGGAGCAATCAGCCCCAGCATTTT,CASKQGSNQPQHF
TRBV27,NA,NA,TRBJ1-1,13,TGTGCCAGCAGTTTCACCGGGGCGCTTGAAGCTTTCTTT,CASSFTGALEAFF
TRBV7-2,NA,once,TRBJ2-1,18,TGTGCCAGCAGCCTTATCCACTCCAGACTAGTTCCCTACAATGAGCAGTTCTTC,CASSLIHSRLVPYNEQFF
TRBV19,NA,NA,TRBJ2-7,12,TGTGCCAGTAGTCCGGGGAGTTACGAGCAGTACTTC,CASSPGSYEQYF
TRBV5-5,NA,NA,TRBJ2-7,13,TGTGCCAGCAGCTTGGCGGTCTCCTACGAGCAGTACTTC,CASSLAVSYEQYF
TRBV5-1,NA,NA,TRBJ1-2,15,TGCGCCAGCAGCTTGGCGAACAGGGCTAACTATGGCTACACCTTC,CASSLANRANYGYTF
TRBV5-6,NA,NA,TRBJ2-7,11,TGTGCCAGCAGCTTGGGAGCTGAGCAGTACTTC,CASSLGAEQYF
TRBV7-6,TRBD2,NA,TRBJ2-3,16,TGTGCCAGCAGCCCGCGTAGCGGGGGGGCGACAGATACGCAGTATTTT,CASSPRSGGATDTQYF
TRBV7-2,TRBD2,once,TRBJ2-1,16,TGTGCCAGCAGCTGGTTGGTAGCGGGGGGGCCTAGTGAGCAGTTCTTC,CASSWLVAGGPSEQFF
TRBV12-5,TRBD2,NA,TRBJ2-3,15,TGTGCTAGTGGTTTGGCCACTAGCGGGGGAGGTACGCAGTATTTT,CASGLATSGGGTQYF
TRBV14,TRBD2,NA,TRBJ2-1,21,TGTGCCAGCAGCCAAGGCGGAACTACAGCGGGGACCCTAAGCTCCTACAATGAGCAGTTCTTC,CASSQGGTTAGTLSSYNEQFF
TRBV18,NA,once,TRBJ2-3,12,TGTGCCAGCTCAAGGGAGAAGCATACGCAGTATTTT,CASSREKHTQYF
TRBV9,NA,NA,TRBJ2-6,14,TGTGCCAGTAGGAGGGGGCCTGGGGCCAACGTCCTGACTTTC,CASRRGPGANVLTF
TRBV7-9,NA,NA,TRBJ1-1,12,TGTGCCAGCAGCTTTGCCAACACTGAAGCTTTCTTT,CASSFANTEAFF
TRBV9,NA,NA,TRBJ2-7,12,TGTGCCAGCAGCCAAACAGGGTCCGAGCAGTACTTC,CASSQTGSEQYF
TRBV2,NA,NA,TRBJ1-2,14,TGTGCCAGCAGCCCGGGACGGAACAACTATGGCTACACCTTC,CASSPGRNNYGYTF
TRBV5-6,NA,NA,TRBJ2-1,15,TGTGCCAGCAGCCCGCTTCCGAGGGAATACAATGAGCAGTTCTTC,CASSPLPREYNEQFF
TRBV5-4,NA,NA,TRBJ1-4,13,TGTGCCAGCAGCTTCCAGCCTAATGAAAAACTGTTTTTT,CASSFQPNEKLFF
TRBV27,TRBD1,NA,TRBJ2-7,15,TGTGCCAGCAGTTCATGGCTCCGGGCAGGGGGCGAGCAGTACTTC,CASSSWLRAGGEQYF
TRBV7-2,NA,NA,TRBJ1-1,13,TGTGCCAGCAGCTCCACAGGGAACACTGAAGCTTTCTTT,CASSSTGNTEAFF
TRBV27,NA,NA,TRBJ1-1,16,TGTGCCAGCAGTTTATCTGTAGAGGGGAAGGAGGGTGAAGCTTTCTTT,CASSLSVEGKEGEAFF
TRBV5-4,NA,NA,TRBJ2-7,15,TGTGCCAGCAGCCTAGGGACTCTCAGCTCCTACGAGCAGTACTTT,CASSLGTLSSYEQYF
TRBV6-2/TRBV6-3,NA,NA,TRBJ1-5,19,TGTGCCAGCAGTTCCATTAGGGGGGGGGAATCTTATAGCAATCAGCCCCAGCATTTT,CASSSIRGGESYSNQPQHF
TRBV24-1,NA,NA,TRBJ2-3,13,TGTGCCACCAGTGATTTGGGCACAGATACGCAGTATTTT,CATSDLGTDTQYF
TRBV2,NA,NA,TRBJ2-7,13,TGTGCCAGCAGTGTACAGGGTATTCACGAGCAGTACTTC,CASSVQGIHEQYF